This T cell receptor beta chain was sequenced in a study of regulatory T cells in long-lasting Graves disease. Findings and caveats of the study: The TCR repertoire of persistent Graves' patients was less diverse than that of newly diagnosed ones.

Points on this clonotype: Its target is unknown. This may arise from a read error, as a much more abundant clone is one base away.

Relying on iRepertoire HTBI primers and Arm-PCR of CDR3 regions, the team built TCR beta libraries. TCRdb ran MiXCR on the multiplex PCR reads and lists one entry per CDR3 protein. The table lists under 700,000 distinct CDR3 sequences, roughly a sixth of them singletons. This CDR3 comprises 16 residues. V lost 5 bases and J lost 7; bases outside the gene matches: 10. Time point specified: newly diagnosed GD, antithyroid drugs for less than 3 months. RNA extracted from PBMCs served as the sequencing template. The same data also contributed to another study, on T cells in Graves' hyperthyroidism and ophthalmopathy. That publication notes: Over 18 months, lack of ophthalmopathy progression marked Graves' hyperthyroidism as stable.

This clonotype was sampled from a woman aged 40 to 65 with Graves disease. The specimen was peripheral blood mononuclear cells (PBMCs), collected at new diagnosis, from a patient treated with antithyroid drugs. The chain carries TRBV12-3 or TRBV12-4 and TRBJ2-1; 11 nucleotides agree with TRBD2. The CDR3 loop is CASSPFDSGRENEQFF. The CDR3 region has the DNA TGTGCCAGCAGTCCATTTGATAGCGGGAGGGAAAATGAGCAGTTCTTC.